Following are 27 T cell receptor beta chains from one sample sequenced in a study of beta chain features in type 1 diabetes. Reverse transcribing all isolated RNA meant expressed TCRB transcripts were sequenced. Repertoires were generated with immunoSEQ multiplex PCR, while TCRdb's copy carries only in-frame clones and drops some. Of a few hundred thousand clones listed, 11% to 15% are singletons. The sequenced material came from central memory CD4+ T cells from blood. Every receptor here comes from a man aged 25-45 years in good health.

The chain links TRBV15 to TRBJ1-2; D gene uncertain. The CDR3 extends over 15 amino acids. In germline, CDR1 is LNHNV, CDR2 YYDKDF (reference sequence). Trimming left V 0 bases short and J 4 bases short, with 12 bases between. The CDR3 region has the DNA TGTGCCACCAGCAGAGATGGACCCCCGGGCTATGGCTACACCTTC. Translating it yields CATSRDGPPGYGYTF.

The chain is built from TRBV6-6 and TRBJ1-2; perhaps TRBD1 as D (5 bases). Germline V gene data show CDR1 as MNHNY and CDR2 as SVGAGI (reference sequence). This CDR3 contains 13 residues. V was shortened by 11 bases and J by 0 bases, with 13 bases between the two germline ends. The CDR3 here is CASGPPSNYGYTF. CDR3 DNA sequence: TGTGCCTCGGGGCCTCCTTCTAACTATGGCTACACCTTC.

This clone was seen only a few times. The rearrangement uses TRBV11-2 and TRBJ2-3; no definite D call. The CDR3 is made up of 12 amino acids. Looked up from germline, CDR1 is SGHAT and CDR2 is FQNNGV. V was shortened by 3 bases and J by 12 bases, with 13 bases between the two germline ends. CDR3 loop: CASSLVDRQQYF. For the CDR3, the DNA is TGTGCCAGCAGCTTGGTGGACCGCCAACAGTATTTT. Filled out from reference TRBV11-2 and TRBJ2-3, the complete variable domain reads EAGVAQSPRYKIIEKRQSVAFWCNPISGHATLYWYQQILGQGPKLLIQFQNNGVVDDSQLPKDRFSAERLKGVDSTLKIQPAKLEDSAVYLCASSLVDRQQYFGPGTRLTVL.

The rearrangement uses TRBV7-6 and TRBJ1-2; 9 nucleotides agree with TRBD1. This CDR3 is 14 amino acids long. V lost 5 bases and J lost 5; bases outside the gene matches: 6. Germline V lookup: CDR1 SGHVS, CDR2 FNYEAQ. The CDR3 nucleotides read TGTGCCAGCAGCATAGGACAGGGGAATTATGGCTACACCTTC. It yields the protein CASSIGQGNYGYTF.

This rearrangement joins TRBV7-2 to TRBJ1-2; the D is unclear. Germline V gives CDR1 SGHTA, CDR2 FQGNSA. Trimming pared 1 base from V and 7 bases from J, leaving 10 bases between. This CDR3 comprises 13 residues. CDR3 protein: CASSLVSAGGYTF. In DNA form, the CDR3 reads TGTGCCAGCAGCTTAGTATCGGCTGGTGGCTACACCTTC.

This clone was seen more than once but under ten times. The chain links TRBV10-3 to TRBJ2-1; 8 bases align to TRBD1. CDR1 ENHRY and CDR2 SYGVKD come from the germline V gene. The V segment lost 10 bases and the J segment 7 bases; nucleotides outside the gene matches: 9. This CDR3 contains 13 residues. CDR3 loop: CASSRGLRNEQFF. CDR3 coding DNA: TGTGCCAGCAGCAGGGGGCTTAGGAATGAGCAGTTCTTC.

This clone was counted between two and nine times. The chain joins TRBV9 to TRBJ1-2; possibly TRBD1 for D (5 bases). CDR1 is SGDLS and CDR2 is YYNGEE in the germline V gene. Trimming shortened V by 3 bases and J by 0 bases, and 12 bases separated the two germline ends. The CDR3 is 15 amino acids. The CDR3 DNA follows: TGTGCCAGCAGCGAACGACAGAGCTCTAACTATGGCTACACCTTC. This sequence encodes CASSERQSSNYGYTF.

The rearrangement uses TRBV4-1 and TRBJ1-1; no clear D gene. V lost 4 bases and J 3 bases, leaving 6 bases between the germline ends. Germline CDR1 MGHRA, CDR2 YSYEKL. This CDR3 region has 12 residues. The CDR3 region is CASSRPYTEAFF. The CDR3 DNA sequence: TGCGCCAGCAGCCGGCCTTACACTGAAGCTTTCTTT.

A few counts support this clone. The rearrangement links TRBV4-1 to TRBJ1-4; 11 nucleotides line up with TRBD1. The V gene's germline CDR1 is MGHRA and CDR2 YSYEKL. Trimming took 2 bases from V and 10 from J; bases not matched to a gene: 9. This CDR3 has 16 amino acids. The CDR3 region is CASSQTLGTGGIKLFF. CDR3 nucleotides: TGCGCCAGCAGCCAAACACTGGGGACAGGGGGAATAAAACTGTTTTTT.

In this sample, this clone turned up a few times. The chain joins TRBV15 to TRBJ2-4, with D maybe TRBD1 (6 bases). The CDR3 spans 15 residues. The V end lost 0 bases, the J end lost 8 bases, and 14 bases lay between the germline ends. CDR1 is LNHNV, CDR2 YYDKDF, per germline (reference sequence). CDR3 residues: CATSRDRRTVDIQYF. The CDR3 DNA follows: TGTGCCACCAGCAGAGACCGCCGGACAGTGGACATTCAGTACTTC.

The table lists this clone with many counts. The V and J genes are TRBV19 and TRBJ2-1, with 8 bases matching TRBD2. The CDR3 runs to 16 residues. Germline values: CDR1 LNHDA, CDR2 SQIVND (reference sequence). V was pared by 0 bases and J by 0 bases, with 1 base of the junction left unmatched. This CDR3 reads CASSIETSGSYNEQFF. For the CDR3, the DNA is TGTGCCAGTAGTATAGAAACTAGCGGCTCCTACAATGAGCAGTTCTTC.

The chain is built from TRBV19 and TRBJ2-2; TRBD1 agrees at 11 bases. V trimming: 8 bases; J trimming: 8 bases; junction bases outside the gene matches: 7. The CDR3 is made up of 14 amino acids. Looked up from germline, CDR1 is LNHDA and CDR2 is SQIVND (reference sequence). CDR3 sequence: CASHRTGGLGELFF. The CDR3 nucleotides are TGTGCCAGTCACCGGACAGGGGGCCTAGGGGAGCTGTTTTTT.

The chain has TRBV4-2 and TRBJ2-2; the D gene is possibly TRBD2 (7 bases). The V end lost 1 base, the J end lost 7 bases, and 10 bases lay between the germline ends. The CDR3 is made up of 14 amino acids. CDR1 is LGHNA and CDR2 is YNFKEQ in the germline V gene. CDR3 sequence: CASSQAGGGGELFF. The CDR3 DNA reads TGTGCCAGCAGCCAAGCGGGGGGCGGCGGGGAGCTGTTTTTT.

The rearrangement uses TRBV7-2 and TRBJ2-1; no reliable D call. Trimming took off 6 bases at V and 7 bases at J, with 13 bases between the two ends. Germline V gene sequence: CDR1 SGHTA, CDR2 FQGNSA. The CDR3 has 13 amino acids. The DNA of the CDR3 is TGTGCCAGCAGTCCAGTGGGGTCAAATGAGCAGTTCTTC. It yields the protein CASSPVGSNEQFF.

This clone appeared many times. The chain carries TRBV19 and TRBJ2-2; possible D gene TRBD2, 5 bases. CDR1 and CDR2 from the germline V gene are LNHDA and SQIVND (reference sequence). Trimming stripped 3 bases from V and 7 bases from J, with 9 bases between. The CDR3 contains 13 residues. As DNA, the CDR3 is TGTGCCAGTAGTATCGGGGTAATCGGGGAGCTGTTTTTT. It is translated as CASSIGVIGELFF.

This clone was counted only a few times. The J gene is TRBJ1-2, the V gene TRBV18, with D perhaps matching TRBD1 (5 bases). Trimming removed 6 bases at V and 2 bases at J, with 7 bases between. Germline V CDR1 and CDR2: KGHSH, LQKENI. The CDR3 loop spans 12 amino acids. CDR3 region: CASSRGNYGYTF. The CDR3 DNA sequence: TGTGCCAGCTCCCGGGGGAACTATGGCTACACCTTC.

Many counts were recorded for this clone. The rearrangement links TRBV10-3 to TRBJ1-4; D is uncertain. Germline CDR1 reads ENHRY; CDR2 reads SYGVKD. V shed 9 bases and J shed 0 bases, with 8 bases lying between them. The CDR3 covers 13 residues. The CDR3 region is CAMKAATNEKLFF. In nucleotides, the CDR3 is TGTGCCATGAAGGCTGCAACTAATGAAAAACTGTTTTTT.

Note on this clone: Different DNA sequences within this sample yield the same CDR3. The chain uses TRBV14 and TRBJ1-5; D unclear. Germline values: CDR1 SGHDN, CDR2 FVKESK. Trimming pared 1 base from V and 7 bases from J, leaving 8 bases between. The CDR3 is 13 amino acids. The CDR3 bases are TGTGCCAGCAGCCAAGGGGGTGCCCAGCCCCAGCATTTT. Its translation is CASSQGGAQPQHF.

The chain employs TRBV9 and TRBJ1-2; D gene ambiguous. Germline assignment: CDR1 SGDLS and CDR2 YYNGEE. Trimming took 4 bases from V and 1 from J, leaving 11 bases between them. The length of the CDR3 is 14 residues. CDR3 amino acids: CASSQSRSNYGYTF. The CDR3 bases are TGTGCCAGCAGCCAGAGCCGGAGTAACTATGGCTACACCTTC.

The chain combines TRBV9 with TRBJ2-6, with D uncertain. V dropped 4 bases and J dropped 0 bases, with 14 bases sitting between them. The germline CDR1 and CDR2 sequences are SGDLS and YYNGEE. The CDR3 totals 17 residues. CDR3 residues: CASSQDIRSSGANVLTF. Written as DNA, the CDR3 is TGTGCCAGCAGCCAAGACATCAGGAGCTCTGGGGCCAACGTCCTGACTTTC.

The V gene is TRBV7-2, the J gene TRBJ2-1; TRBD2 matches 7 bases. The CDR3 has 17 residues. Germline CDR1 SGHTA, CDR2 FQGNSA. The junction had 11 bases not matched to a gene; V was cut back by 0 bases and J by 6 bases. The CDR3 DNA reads TGTGCCAGCAGCTTAGCGCGTAACCAGCGGGGCCTCAATGAGCAGTTCTTC. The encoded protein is CASSLARNQRGLNEQFF.

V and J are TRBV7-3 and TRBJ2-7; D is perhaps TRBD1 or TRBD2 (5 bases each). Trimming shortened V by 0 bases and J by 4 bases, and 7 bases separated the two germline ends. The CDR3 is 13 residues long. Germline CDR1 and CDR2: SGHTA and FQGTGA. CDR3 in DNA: TGTGCCAGCAGCTTAACGGGACGGTACGAGCAGTACGTC. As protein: CASSLTGRYEQYV.

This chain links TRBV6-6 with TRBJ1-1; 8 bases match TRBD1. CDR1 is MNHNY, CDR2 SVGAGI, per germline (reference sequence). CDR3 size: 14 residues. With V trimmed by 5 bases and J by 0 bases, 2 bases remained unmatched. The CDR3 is CASSEDRVNTEAFF. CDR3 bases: TGTGCCAGCAGTGAGGACAGGGTGAACACTGAAGCTTTCTTT.

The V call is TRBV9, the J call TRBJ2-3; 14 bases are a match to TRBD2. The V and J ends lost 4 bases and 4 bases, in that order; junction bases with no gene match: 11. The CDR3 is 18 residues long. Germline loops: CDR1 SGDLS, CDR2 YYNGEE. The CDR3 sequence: CASSYLAGTSGGSDTQYF. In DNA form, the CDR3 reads TGTGCCAGCAGCTACTTAGCCGGGACTAGCGGGGGTTCAGATACGCAGTATTTT.

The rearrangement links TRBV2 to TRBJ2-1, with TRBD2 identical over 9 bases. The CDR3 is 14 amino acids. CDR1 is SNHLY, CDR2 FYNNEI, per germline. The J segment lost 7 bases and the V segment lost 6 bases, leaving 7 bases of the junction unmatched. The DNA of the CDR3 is TGTGCCAGCAGGCAAGCGGGGGGTGGGAATGAGCAGTTCTTC. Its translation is CASRQAGGGNEQFF.

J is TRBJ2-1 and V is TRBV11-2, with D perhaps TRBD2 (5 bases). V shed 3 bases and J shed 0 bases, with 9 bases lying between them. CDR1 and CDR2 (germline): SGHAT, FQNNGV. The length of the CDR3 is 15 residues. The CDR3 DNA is TGTGCCAGCAGCTTTAACCGGGGCTCCTACAATGAGCAGTTCTTC. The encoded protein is CASSFNRGSYNEQFF.

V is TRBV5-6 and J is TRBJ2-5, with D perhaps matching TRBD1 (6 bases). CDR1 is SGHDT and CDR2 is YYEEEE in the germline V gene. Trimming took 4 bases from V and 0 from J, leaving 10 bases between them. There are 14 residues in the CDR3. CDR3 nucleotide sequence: TGTGCCAGCAGCCGACAGGCCTACCAAGAGACCCAGTACTTC. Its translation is CASSRQAYQETQYF.